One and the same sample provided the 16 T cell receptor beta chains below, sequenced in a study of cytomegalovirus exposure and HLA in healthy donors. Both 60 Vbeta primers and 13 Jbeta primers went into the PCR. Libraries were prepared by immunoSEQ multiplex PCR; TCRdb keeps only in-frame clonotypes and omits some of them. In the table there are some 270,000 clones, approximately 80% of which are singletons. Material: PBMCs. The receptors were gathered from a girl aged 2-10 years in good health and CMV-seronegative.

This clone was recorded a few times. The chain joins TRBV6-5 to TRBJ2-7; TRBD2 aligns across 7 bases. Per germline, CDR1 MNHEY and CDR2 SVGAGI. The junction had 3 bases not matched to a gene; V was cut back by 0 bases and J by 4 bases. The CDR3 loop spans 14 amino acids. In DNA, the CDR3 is TGTGCCAGCAGTTACTCGGCTAGCGGATACGAGCAGTACTTC. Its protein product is CASSYSASGYEQYF.

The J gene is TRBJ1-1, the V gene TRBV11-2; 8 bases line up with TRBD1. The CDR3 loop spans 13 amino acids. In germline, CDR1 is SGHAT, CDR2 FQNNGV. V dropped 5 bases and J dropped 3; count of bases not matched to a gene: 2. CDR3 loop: CASSADRDTEAFF. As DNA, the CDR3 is TGTGCCAGCAGCGCGGACAGGGACACTGAAGCTTTCTTT.

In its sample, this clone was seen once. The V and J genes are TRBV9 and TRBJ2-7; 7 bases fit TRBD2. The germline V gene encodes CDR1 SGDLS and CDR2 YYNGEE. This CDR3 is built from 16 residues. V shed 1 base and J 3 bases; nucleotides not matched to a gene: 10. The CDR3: CASSVRWSGGGYEQYF. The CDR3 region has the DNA TGTGCCAGCAGCGTACGGTGGTCTGGGGGGGGCTACGAGCAGTACTTC.

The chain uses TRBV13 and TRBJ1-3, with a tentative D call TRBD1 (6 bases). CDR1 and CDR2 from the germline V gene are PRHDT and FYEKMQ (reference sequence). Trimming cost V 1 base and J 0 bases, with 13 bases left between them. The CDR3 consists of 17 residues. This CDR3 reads CASSLETGTLSGNTIYF. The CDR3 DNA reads TGTGCCAGCAGCTTAGAGACAGGAACCCTCTCTGGAAACACCATATATTTT.

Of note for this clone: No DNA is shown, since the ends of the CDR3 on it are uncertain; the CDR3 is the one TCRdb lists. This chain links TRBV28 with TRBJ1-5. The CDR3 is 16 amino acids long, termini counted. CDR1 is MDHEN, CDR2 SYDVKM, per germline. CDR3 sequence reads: CASSLPLWRENQPQHF.

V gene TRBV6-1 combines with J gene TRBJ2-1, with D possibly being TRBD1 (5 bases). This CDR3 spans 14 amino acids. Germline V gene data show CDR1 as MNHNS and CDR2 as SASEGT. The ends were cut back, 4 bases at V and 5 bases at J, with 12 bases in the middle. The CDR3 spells CASSVIRVDNEQFF. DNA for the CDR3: TGTGCCAGCAGTGTCATCAGGGTCGACAATGAGCAGTTCTTC.

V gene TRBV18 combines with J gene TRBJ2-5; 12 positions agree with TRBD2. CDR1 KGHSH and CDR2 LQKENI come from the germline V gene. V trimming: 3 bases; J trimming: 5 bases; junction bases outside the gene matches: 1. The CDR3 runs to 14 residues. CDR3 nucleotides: TGTGCCAGCTCACCGACTAGCGGGAGTGAGACCCAGTACTTC. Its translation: CASSPTSGSETQYF.

The CDR3 loop is CASVAGGTDTQYF. As DNA, the CDR3 is TGTGCCAGTGTAGCGGGGGGGACGGATACGCAGTATTTT. The J gene is TRBJ2-3, the V gene TRBV2; TRBD2 agrees at 11 bases. CDR3 length: 13 residues. J gave up 6 bases and V 9 bases, and 5 bases lay outside the gene matches. The germline V gene encodes CDR1 SNHLY and CDR2 FYNNEI.

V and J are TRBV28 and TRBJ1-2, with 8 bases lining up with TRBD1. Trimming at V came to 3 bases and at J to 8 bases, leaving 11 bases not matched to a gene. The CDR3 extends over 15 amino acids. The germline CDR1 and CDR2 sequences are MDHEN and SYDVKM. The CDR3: CASSLDQGAREGYTF. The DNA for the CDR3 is TGTGCCAGCAGTTTGGATCAGGGGGCCAGGGAGGGCTACACCTTC.

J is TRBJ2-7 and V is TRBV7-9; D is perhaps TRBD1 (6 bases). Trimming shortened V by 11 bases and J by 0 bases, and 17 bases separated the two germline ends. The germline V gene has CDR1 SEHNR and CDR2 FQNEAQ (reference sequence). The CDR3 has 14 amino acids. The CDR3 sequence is CAVETGPFSYEQYF. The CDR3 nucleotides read TGTGCCGTAGAAACAGGGCCATTCTCCTACGAGCAGTACTTC.

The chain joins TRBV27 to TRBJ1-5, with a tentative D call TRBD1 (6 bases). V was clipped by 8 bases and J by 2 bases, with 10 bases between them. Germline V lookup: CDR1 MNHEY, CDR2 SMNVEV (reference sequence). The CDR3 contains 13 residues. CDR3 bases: TGTGCCAGCCGCCGACAGGGCAATCAGCCCCAGCATTTT. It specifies CASRRQGNQPQHF.

The CDR3 spells CASSEESGGYNEQFF. The CDR3 DNA reads TGTGCCAGCAGTGAGGAGAGCGGGGGGTACAATGAGCAGTTCTTC. The rearrangement joins TRBV6-1 to TRBJ2-1, with 9 bases matching TRBD2. V lost 3 bases to trimming and J lost 4 bases; unmatched junction nucleotides: 4. The length of the CDR3 is 15 residues. Germline loops: CDR1 MNHNS, CDR2 SASEGT.

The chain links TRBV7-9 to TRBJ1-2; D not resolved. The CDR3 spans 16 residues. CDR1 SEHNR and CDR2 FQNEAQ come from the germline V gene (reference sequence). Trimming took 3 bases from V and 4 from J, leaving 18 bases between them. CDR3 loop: CASSFRPAQRVYGYTF. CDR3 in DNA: TGTGCCAGCAGCTTTCGCCCCGCCCAGAGGGTCTATGGCTACACCTTC.

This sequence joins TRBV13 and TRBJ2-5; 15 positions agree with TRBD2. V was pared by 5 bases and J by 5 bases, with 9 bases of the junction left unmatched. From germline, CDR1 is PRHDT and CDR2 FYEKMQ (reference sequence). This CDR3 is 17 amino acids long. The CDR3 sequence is CASSPQRTSGGAETQYF. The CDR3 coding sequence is TGTGCCAGCAGCCCCCAACGGACTAGCGGGGGGGCTGAGACCCAGTACTTC.

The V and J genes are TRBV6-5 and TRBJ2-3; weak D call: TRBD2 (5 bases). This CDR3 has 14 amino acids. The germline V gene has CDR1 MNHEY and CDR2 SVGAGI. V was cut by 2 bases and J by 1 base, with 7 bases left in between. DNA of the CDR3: TGTGCCAGCAGTTACGATAGCGGCACAGATACGCAGTATTTT. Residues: CASSYDSGTDTQYF.

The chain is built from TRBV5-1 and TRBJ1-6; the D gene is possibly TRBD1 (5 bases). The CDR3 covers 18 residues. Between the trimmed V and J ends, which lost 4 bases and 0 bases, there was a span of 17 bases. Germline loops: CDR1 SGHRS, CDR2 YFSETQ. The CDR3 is CASSGAGTGPSYNSPLHF. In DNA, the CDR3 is TGCGCCAGCAGCGGGGCAGGAACGGGCCCCTCCTATAATTCACCCCTCCACTTT. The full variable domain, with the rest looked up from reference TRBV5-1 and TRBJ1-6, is KAGVTQTPRYLIKTRGQQVTLSCSPISGHRSVSWYQQTPGQGLQFLFEYFSETQRNKGNFPGRFSGRQFSNSRSEMNVSTLELGDSALYLCASSGAGTGPSYNSPLHFGNGTRLTVT.